The next 32 T cell receptor beta chains were all read from a single sample in a study of cytomegalovirus exposure and HLA in healthy donors. It was with 60 Vbeta and 13 Jbeta primers that the PCR ran. Libraries were prepared by immunoSEQ multiplex PCR; TCRdb keeps only in-frame clonotypes and omits some of them. The sample shows 90,000 to 120,000 clones, roughly 70% of them seen only once. Input material: PBMCs. The receptor set was obtained from a woman in her thirties or forties in good health and CMV-seropositive.

This clone occurred once. The genes are TRBV19 and TRBJ1-1, with D perhaps matching TRBD1 (6 bases). V was cut by 3 bases and J by 4 bases, with 15 bases left in between. CDR3 length equals 15 residues. Germline-derived CDR1 and CDR2 are LNHDA and SQIVND (reference sequence). CDR3 in DNA: TGTGCCAGTAGTATTCCCCACAGGGCGGGCACTGAAGCTTTCTTT. Its protein product is CASSIPHRAGTEAFF.

The rearrangement joins TRBV5-5 to TRBJ2-7, with 13 positions matching TRBD2. The CDR3 is made up of 15 amino acids. Germline trimming cut 4 bases from V and 3 bases from J; bases unmatched to any gene: 4. Germline assignment: CDR1 SGHKS and CDR2 YYEKEE (reference sequence). The CDR3 nucleotides are TGTGCCAGCAGCCCGGGACTAGCGGGGAACTACGAGCAGTACTTC. Its protein is CASSPGLAGNYEQYF. Full variable domain (remainder filled in from reference TRBV5-5 and TRBJ2-7): DAGVTQSPTHLIKTRGQQVTLRCSPISGHKSVSWYQQVLGQGPQFIFQYYEKEERGRGNFPDRFSARQFPNYSSELNVNALLLGDSALYLCASSPGLAGNYEQYFGPGTRLTVT.

This sequence joins TRBV30 and TRBJ1-2; D remains unclear. Germline V gives CDR1 GTSNPN, CDR2 SVGIG (reference sequence). Trimming cost V 2 bases and J 4 bases, with 8 bases left between them. This CDR3 has 12 residues. In DNA, the CDR3 is TGTGCCTGGAGTTTTCAGTCCTATGGCTACACCTTC. Its protein product is CAWSFQSYGYTF.

This chain connects TRBV4-1 to TRBJ1-4; tentatively, D is TRBD1 (5 bases). The V end was cut by 8 bases, the J end by 8 bases, with 15 bases between. Germline V gene sequence: CDR1 MGHRA, CDR2 YSYEKL. The CDR3 spans 13 residues. Here the CDR3 DNA reads TGCGCCAGCCGGGACGGGGGGGGAGAAAAACTGTTTTTT. Amino acids: CASRDGGGEKLFF.

The chain employs TRBV4-1 and TRBJ1-1; D is perhaps TRBD1 (6 bases). Trimming left V 4 bases short and J 0 bases short, with 12 bases between. Looked up from germline, CDR1 is MGHRA and CDR2 is YSYEKL. CDR3 length: 15 amino acids. This CDR3 is CASSPDSFLNTEAFF. In DNA, the CDR3 is TGCGCCAGCAGCCCGGACAGTTTTTTGAACACTGAAGCTTTCTTT.

The CDR3 is CAWSLTRRQGWQDTQYF. CDR3 nucleotide sequence: TGTGCCTGGAGTCTCACCCGCCGACAGGGATGGCAAGATACGCAGTATTTT. The rearrangement joins TRBV30 to TRBJ2-3; 7 bases align to TRBD1. The germline V gene encodes CDR1 GTSNPN and CDR2 SVGIG (reference sequence). Trimming cost V 2 bases and J 5 bases; bases outside gene matches: 16. CDR3 length equals 17 residues.

The chain employs TRBV7-2 and TRBJ2-6; 9 nucleotides agree with TRBD1. Germline values: CDR1 SGHTA, CDR2 FQGNSA. V shed 4 bases, J shed 1 base, and the junction held 8 bases outside the gene matches. This CDR3 is built from 18 residues. The CDR3 coding sequence is TGTGCCAGCAGCTCAGCGGAGACAGGGGGGTCTGGGGCCAACGTCCTGACTTTC. Translated, it gives CASSSAETGGSGANVLTF.

The V gene is TRBV6-5, the J gene TRBJ1-5; possibly TRBD1 for D (6 bases). CDR3 length: 13 residues. Germline CDR1 is MNHEY and CDR2 is SVGAGI. The V end was cut by 8 bases, the J end by 6 bases, with 14 bases between. The CDR3 is CASGREGGQPQHF. CDR3 coding DNA: TGTGCCAGCGGTAGAGAAGGGGGTCAGCCCCAGCATTTT.

The V call is TRBV27, the J call TRBJ1-6; 10 bases align to TRBD1. This CDR3 spans 16 amino acids. Germline-derived CDR1 and CDR2 are MNHEY and SMNVEV (reference sequence). J was trimmed by 7 bases and V by 4 bases; bases with no gene match: 7. In DNA, the CDR3 is TGTGCCAGCAGTTCCGTGGGGACAGGGGACAATTCACCCCTCCACTTT. Its translation: CASSSVGTGDNSPLHF.

This rearrangement joins TRBV5-1 to TRBJ2-5; 9 bases are a match to TRBD1. The CDR3 covers 13 residues. The V and J ends lost 3 bases and 5 bases, in that order; junction bases with no gene match: 2. The germline V gene has CDR1 SGHRS and CDR2 YFSETQ. DNA for the CDR3: TGCGCCAGCAGCTCGGGGACAGGGGAGACCCAGTACTTC. Amino acid sequence: CASSSGTGETQYF.

V gene TRBV5-4 combines with J gene TRBJ2-1; D gene unclear. Germline assignment: CDR1 SGHNT and CDR2 YYREEE (reference sequence). The germline V and J ends were trimmed by 4 bases and 5 bases, with 16 bases remaining between them. This CDR3 is 15 amino acids long. The CDR3 DNA reads as TGTGCCAGCAGCCAGACTCCCCAGCCCGACAATGAGCAGTTCTTC. Encoded protein: CASSQTPQPDNEQFF.

The chain couples TRBV7-2 to TRBJ1-5; 10 bases match TRBD1. The length of the CDR3 is 15 residues. Germline loops: CDR1 SGHTA, CDR2 FQGNSA. Trimming at V came to 5 bases and at J to 3 bases, leaving 4 bases not matched to a gene. CDR3 sequence: CASSPDRGLNQPQHF. CDR3 bases: TGTGCCAGCAGCCCCGACAGGGGGCTCAATCAGCCCCAGCATTTT.

The chain uses TRBV15 and TRBJ1-5; D gene uncertain. The CDR3 is 16 residues long. V dropped 0 bases and J dropped 1 base, with 10 bases sitting between them. Germline V gene data show CDR1 as LNHNV and CDR2 as YYDKDF (reference sequence). CDR3 DNA sequence: TGTGCCACCAGCAGAGACCAAGGAGGGAGCAATCAGCCCCAGCATTTT. Translating gives CATSRDQGGSNQPQHF.

The chain has TRBV19 and TRBJ2-7; D is unresolved. Germline V lookup: CDR1 LNHDA, CDR2 SQIVND (reference sequence). This CDR3 has 12 residues. Trimming took 7 bases from V and 6 from J, leaving 13 bases between them. CDR3 loop: CASITRSGEQYF. The DNA of the CDR3 is TGTGCCAGTATCACCAGGTCCGGCGAGCAGTACTTC.

The J gene is TRBJ2-1, the V gene TRBV6-5; 8 positions agree with TRBD2. Germline assignment: CDR1 MNHEY and CDR2 SVGAGI. CDR3 length: 14 residues. The trim removed 7 bases at V and 7 bases at J, leaving 9 bases unmatched. CDR3 sequence (DNA): TGTGCCAGCACAACGGGGGGGCGAGGTAATGAGCAGTTCTTC. Its protein is CASTTGGRGNEQFF.

The chain recombines TRBV2 with TRBJ2-3, with 11 bases fitting TRBD2. Losses at the gene ends were 9 bases for V and 2 bases for J; bases not matched to a gene: 16. This CDR3 has 18 amino acids. CDR1 is SNHLY and CDR2 is FYNNEI in the germline V gene. CDR3 protein: CARLRSLAGGRITDTQYF. The CDR3 DNA follows: TGTGCCAGGCTCCGTTCCCTAGCGGGGGGCCGAATCACAGATACGCAGTATTTT. Complete variable domain (other parts from reference TRBV2 and TRBJ2-3): EPEVTQTPSHQVTQMGQEVILRCVPISNHLYFYWYRQILGQKVEFLVSFYNNEISEKSEIFDDQFSVERPDGSNFTLKIRSTKLEDSAMYFCARLRSLAGGRITDTQYFGPGTRLTVL.

V usage is TRBV9 and J usage is TRBJ1-6; the D gene is possibly TRBD1 (5 bases). V was pared by 0 bases and J by 7 bases, with 11 bases between. Germline V gene data show CDR1 as SGDLS and CDR2 as YYNGEE. The CDR3 totals 15 residues. The CDR3 sequence: CASSVGDSSNSPLHF. DNA of the CDR3: TGTGCCAGCAGCGTAGGAGACAGCAGCAATTCACCCCTCCACTTT.

This clone came up a few times. V and J are TRBV30 and TRBJ2-1; the match to TRBD2 covers 7 bases. Germline loops: CDR1 GTSNPN, CDR2 SVGIG (reference sequence). Germline trimming cut 4 bases from V and 3 bases from J; bases unmatched to any gene: 15. The CDR3 extends over 17 amino acids. The CDR3 protein is CAWKRTTGTTIYNEQFF. As DNA, the CDR3 is TGTGCCTGGAAAAGAACTACCGGGACTACGATCTACAATGAGCAGTTCTTC.

The V and J genes are TRBV4-2 and TRBJ2-3, with 10 bases aligning to TRBD2. The CDR3 has 15 residues. CDR1 LGHNA and CDR2 YNFKEQ come from the germline V gene. The ends lost 0 bases at V and 5 bases at J; junction bases unmatched: 2. The CDR3, as DNA: TGTGCCAGCAGCCAAGAACCTAGCGGGGGAGATACGCAGTATTTT. This sequence encodes CASSQEPSGGDTQYF.

The chain links TRBV5-1 to TRBJ1-2, with TRBD1 identical over 7 bases. In germline, CDR1 is SGHRS, CDR2 YFSETQ. The trim removed 4 bases at V and 4 bases at J, leaving 4 bases unmatched. The CDR3 has 13 amino acids. In DNA, the CDR3 is TGCGCCAGCAGCGTGGGACAGAGCTATGGCTACACCTTC. Amino acid sequence: CASSVGQSYGYTF.

This clone came up once. The chain recombines TRBV25-1 with TRBJ2-3, with D unresolved. The germline gives CDR1 MGHDK, CDR2 SYGVNS. This CDR3 is built from 17 residues. Trimming left V 2 bases short and J 4 bases short, with 19 bases between. The CDR3 loop reads CASSEIFTATAPDTQYF. The DNA for the CDR3 is TGTGCCAGCAGTGAAATCTTCACGGCTACAGCCCCAGATACGCAGTATTTT.

The CDR3: CASSYSAGYNQPQHF. CDR3 bases: TGTGCCAGCAGTTACTCGGCCGGGTACAATCAGCCCCAGCATTTT. The chain employs TRBV6-5 and TRBJ1-5; D uncertain. From germline, CDR1 is MNHEY and CDR2 SVGAGI. Trimming left V 0 bases short and J 3 bases short, with 9 bases between. The CDR3 runs to 15 residues.

The CDR3 nucleotides read TGTGCCAGCAGCGAACTTCGGGGGGCCACCGGGGAGCTGTTTTTT. This translates into CASSELRGATGELFF. The chain has TRBV9 and TRBJ2-2, with D perhaps TRBD2 (7 bases). The V gene's germline CDR1 is SGDLS and CDR2 YYNGEE. The V end was cut by 3 bases, the J end by 4 bases, with 13 bases between. The CDR3 spans 15 residues.

This sequence joins TRBV6-4 and TRBJ1-1; D is undetermined. The V end was cut by 6 bases, the J end by 4 bases, with 15 bases between. The CDR3 runs 14 residues. Looked up from germline, CDR1 is MRHNA and CDR2 is SNTAGT. CDR3 in amino acids: CASSPVGGGTEAFF. The CDR3 DNA is TGTGCCAGCAGCCCTGTCGGAGGCGGCACTGAAGCTTTCTTT.

The gene calls are TRBV7-2 and TRBJ1-1; 7 bases agree with TRBD1. The CDR3 length is 13 residues. The germline CDR1 and CDR2 sequences are SGHTA and FQGNSA. Germline trimming cut 5 bases from V and 11 bases from J; bases unmatched to any gene: 11. CDR3 protein: CASSPGQVVRAFF. CDR3 in DNA: TGTGCCAGCAGCCCAGGACAGGTGGTTCGGGCTTTCTTT.

In nucleotides, the CDR3 is TGTGCCTGGAGGCGGGACAGCAAAGAGACCCAGTACTTC. Translating gives CAWRRDSKETQYF. The chain couples TRBV30 to TRBJ2-5, with D tentatively TRBD1 (7 bases). This CDR3 has 13 residues. CDR1 and CDR2 from the germline V gene are GTSNPN and SVGIG (reference sequence). Trimming cost V 3 bases and J 3 bases, with 11 bases left between them.

The table lists this clone with a few counts. The chain joins TRBV13 to TRBJ1-1; the match to TRBD1 covers 12 bases. The CDR3 covers 16 residues. Trimming took 3 bases from V and 4 from J; bases not matched to a gene: 6. Germline V CDR1 and CDR2: PRHDT, FYEKMQ (reference sequence). This CDR3 is CASSFGTGGLFTEAFF. The DNA of the CDR3 is TGTGCCAGCAGCTTCGGGACAGGGGGCTTATTCACTGAAGCTTTCTTT. Full variable domain (rest looked up from reference TRBV13 and TRBJ1-1): AAGVIQSPRHLIKEKRETATLKCYPIPRHDTVYWYQQGPGQDPQFLISFYEKMQSDKGSIPDRFSAQQFSDYHSELNMSSLELGDSALYFCASSFGTGGLFTEAFFGQGTRLTVV.

The rearrangement joins TRBV12-5 to TRBJ2-7; 13 nucleotides align to TRBD2. Germline trimming cut 5 bases from V and 5 bases from J; bases unmatched to any gene: 6. Germline CDR1 LGHNT, CDR2 FRNRAP. The CDR3 is made up of 15 amino acids. The CDR3 spells CASGTGTSGAHEQYF. The DNA of the CDR3 is TGTGCTAGTGGTACCGGGACTAGCGGGGCTCACGAGCAGTACTTC.

This clone came up a few times. V usage is TRBV2 and J usage is TRBJ1-2; D may be TRBD1 (6 bases). Germline V gene lookup returns CDR1 SNHLY and CDR2 FYNNEI. V was clipped by 8 bases and J by 0 bases, with 13 bases between them. The CDR3 spans 14 residues. The CDR3 coding sequence is TGTGCCAGCCACAGGACAGACTCTAACTATGGCTACACCTTC. The encoded protein is CASHRTDSNYGYTF.

The chain recombines TRBV30 with TRBJ2-5; possibly TRBD2 for D (6 bases). The CDR3 is 14 amino acids. Per germline, CDR1 GTSNPN and CDR2 SVGIG (reference sequence). V lost 4 bases and J lost 1, with 13 bases in between. This CDR3 is CAWNLGDFQETQYF. CDR3 sequence (DNA): TGTGCCTGGAACCTTGGGGACTTCCAAGAGACCCAGTACTTC.

This clone was seen once. This chain links TRBV6-5 with TRBJ1-2; TRBD1 agrees at 9 bases. Germline V gene lookup returns CDR1 MNHEY and CDR2 SVGAGI. The CDR3 runs to 15 residues. V trimming: 4 bases; J trimming: 9 bases; junction bases outside the gene matches: 12. Here the CDR3 reads CASSSNLQGAPRYTF. CDR3 in DNA: TGTGCCAGCAGTTCCAACTTACAGGGGGCGCCTCGCTACACCTTC.

CDR3 bases: TGTGCCAGCAGGGAAAGGGCGGGGCGAGGGGTTGAGCAGTACTTC. Encoded protein: CASRERAGRGVEQYF. This rearrangement joins TRBV6-1 to TRBJ2-7; D is possibly TRBD2 (6 bases). The CDR3 is 15 amino acids. Trimming shortened V by 6 bases and J by 7 bases, and 22 bases separated the two germline ends. Germline V lookup: CDR1 MNHNS, CDR2 SASEGT.